This paragraph covers one T cell receptor (beta chain) sequence. The data were obtained in a study of blood T cell repertoires in COVID-19. Study-level background: COVID-19 samples collected from the United States, Italy and Spain covered acute and convalescent phases. T cells, B-cell-depleted T cells, or PBMCs supplied cDNA or gDNA.

Original handling: Estimation of nucleated cell counts relied on the amplification of reference gene primers. Profiled with immunoSEQ multiplex PCR; TCRdb holds only in-frame clones, not every one. The DNA was the basis for D and trimming; V, J and clone size are from that table. The sample holds over 200,000 clones, roughly 80% seen once. Material: peripheral blood. This clonotype was sampled from a human donor in a cohort sampled during active COVID-19.

The CDR3 DNA reads as TGTGCCAGCAGCGTTAGCGGGAGGGGCACAGATACGCAGTATTTT. It yields the protein CASSVSGRGTDTQYF. J is TRBJ2-3 and V is TRBV6-2 or TRBV6-3, with 11 bases identical to TRBD2. Germline lookup yields CDR1 MNHEY and CDR2 SVGEGT. The V segment lost 6 bases and the J segment 1 base; nucleotides outside the gene matches: 3. The CDR3 is 15 amino acids.